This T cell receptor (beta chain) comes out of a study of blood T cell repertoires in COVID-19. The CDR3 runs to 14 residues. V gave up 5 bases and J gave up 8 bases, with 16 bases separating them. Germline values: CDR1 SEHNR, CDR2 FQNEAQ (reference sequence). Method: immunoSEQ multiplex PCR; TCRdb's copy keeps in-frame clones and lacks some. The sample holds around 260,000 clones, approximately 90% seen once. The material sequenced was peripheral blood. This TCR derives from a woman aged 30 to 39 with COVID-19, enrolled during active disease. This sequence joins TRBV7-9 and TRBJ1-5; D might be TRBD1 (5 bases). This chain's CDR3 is CASSRSTGFEPQHF. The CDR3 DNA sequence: TGTGCCAGCAGCCGGAGTACAGGCTTTGAGCCCCAGCATTTT.